Following are 3 T cell receptor beta chains from one sample sequenced in a study of blood T cell repertoires in COVID-19. Here immunoSEQ multiplex PCR was the method, and the copy in TCRdb shows in-frame clones only, minus some. The sample consists of roughly 100,000 clones, around 84% of them appearing once. The specimen was peripheral blood. Every receptor here comes from a human donor in a cohort sampled during active COVID-19.

This clone was picked up one time. The V gene is TRBV24-1, the J gene TRBJ2-1, with 9 bases identical to TRBD2. J lost 6 bases, V lost 7 bases, and 6 bases had no gene match. This CDR3 region has 14 residues. The germline gives CDR1 KGHDR, CDR2 SFDVKD. Written as DNA, the CDR3 is TGTGCCACCAGCGGCGGGGGGGCGGGCAATGAGCAGTTCTTC. Translated: CATSGGGAGNEQFF.

This chain joins TRBV27 and TRBJ2-7, with D perhaps matching TRBD2 (5 bases). Germline lookup yields CDR1 MNHEY and CDR2 SMNVEV (reference sequence). V lost 4 bases and J 4 bases, leaving 8 bases between the germline ends. This CDR3 contains 12 residues. For the CDR3, the DNA is TGTGCCAGCAGTTCGGGGTTGTACGAGCAGTACTTC. Translated, it gives CASSSGLYEQYF.

The CDR3 DNA is TGTGCCAGCAGCGTTACAGGGAATTCACCCCTCCACTTT. Its protein is CASSVTGNSPLHF. The chain is built from TRBV9 and TRBJ1-6; possibly TRBD1 for D (6 bases). This CDR3 comprises 13 residues. Germline assignment: CDR1 SGDLS and CDR2 YYNGEE. V lost 2 bases, J lost 7 bases, and 7 bases lay in between.